This TCR beta chain was captured by sequencing in a study of blood T cell repertoires in COVID-19 (dated by TCRdb to the early 2020s). Regarding the study in general: Collaborator samples came from the United States, Italy and Spain and covered acute and convalescent phases of COVID-19. The material from the prospective study consisted of cDNA or gDNA derived from T cells, B-cell-depleted T cells, or PBMCs. Deeply sampled blood TCRbeta repertoires from subjects exposed to, actively infected with, or recovered from COVID-19 were included in the dataset. The repertoires were released in a freely available public database intended as a resource for research on the immune response to SARS-CoV-2. The samples were drawn from two sources: the first 160 participants of the ongoing ImmuneRACE study, and 1,000 to 1,500 subjects contributed by 6 global collaborators. A de-identified subject ID, COVID-19 status, age in years and sex were almost always included in the sample metadata. Where available, HLA class I and class II types were obtained from metadata supplied by the sample provider rather than from assay-based typing.

Here is what the overall study found, with its caveats: Clinical and demographic metadata were provided uncurated, with the amount varying by source and participant.

About this clone: Its recognized antigen is unknown. Base qualities are not provided; no much larger clone lies one nucleotide away.

Between the V and J ends, shortened by 4 bases and 2 bases respectively, the junction contains 13 bases. The CDR1 and CDR2 encoded by the germline V gene are MDHEN and SYDVKM. Its CDR3 holds 15 amino acids, cysteine through phenylalanine. Only the CDR3 region is kept as DNA, spanning 45 bases read in frame from base 1. The collaborating institutions used their own protocols to collect whole blood in K2EDTA tubes. For TCRbeta analysis, collaborators shipped samples as frozen whole blood, isolated PBMCs, or DNA extracted from either of those sample types. TCRbeta CDR3 regions were amplified from genomic DNA by means of the immunoSEQ Assay, a bias-controlled multiplex PCR. As for the authors' bioinformatics: The number of nucleated cells in each sample was estimated by amplification of reference gene primers within the assay. To quantify the absolute abundance of each unique TCRbeta CDR3 rearrangement, sequence reads were collapsed and filtered. For each sample, productive Simpson clonality was calculated as the square root of Simpson's diversity index across productive rearrangements. TCRdb took this table from immuneACCESS and kept in-frame rearrangements with V and J called. Such tables lack part of the clones; where checked against another copy, unresolved V genes explain under half of the gap, and the rest is unexplained. Clone size and V and J calls were adopted from that table, with D and trimming inferred from the DNA. The sample records approximately 94,000 clones, approximately 80% of which are singletons. Of the sample, approximately 22% is held by the ten largest clones.

This clonotype originated in a human donor in a cohort sampled during active COVID-19. Sequencing was performed on peripheral blood. The chain is encoded by TRBV28 joined to TRBJ2-3; there is no confident call for the D gene. The CDR3: CASSSQLSATDTQYF. The DNA reads TGTGCCAGCAGTTCCCAGTTGAGCGCCACAGATACGCAGTATTTT.